The 13 T cell receptor beta chains presented below share a single source sample, sequenced in a study of T-cell memory formation after mild COVID-19. Using its own MiXCR run on the 5' RACE reads, TCRdb lists one record per CDR3 protein. The data contain about 320,000 distinct CDR3 sequences, roughly 13% of them singletons. Material: PBMCs or a T cell subset sorted from them (not recorded which). The receptor set was obtained from a man aged 18-30 years who had mild COVID-19 (a few samples of this study predate the infection). Cell type and time point are not known.

This clonotype was found many times. The chain joins TRBV6-2 or TRBV6-3 to TRBJ2-1; D ambiguous. The length of the CDR3 is 11 residues. V dropped 0 bases and J dropped 9 bases, with 3 bases sitting between them. Germline V gene lookup returns CDR1 MNHEY and CDR2 SVGEGT. CDR3 protein: CASSYSTEQFF. As DNA, the CDR3 is TGTGCCAGCAGTTACTCCACTGAGCAGTTCTTC.

There are a few counts of this clonotype. V gene TRBV2 combines with J gene TRBJ2-2; D call uncertain. Germline CDR1 reads SNHLY; CDR2 reads FYNNEI. V shed 10 bases and J shed 0 bases, with 3 bases lying between them. The CDR3 is made up of 11 amino acids. Written as DNA, the CDR3 is TGTGCCACCTCGAACACCGGGGAGCTGTTTTTT. It codes for CATSNTGELFF.

The sample holds a few counts of this clonotype. The CDR3 DNA is TGTGCCAGTAGTATCCAGGCGACTAGCACAGATACGCAGTATTTT. This codes for CASSIQATSTDTQYF. The rearrangement joins TRBV19 to TRBJ2-3; D is unresolved. Germline loops: CDR1 LNHDA, CDR2 SQIVND (reference sequence). Trimming removed 3 bases from V and 0 bases from J, with 10 bases in between. CDR3 length: 15 residues.

This chain links TRBV5-6 with TRBJ1-2, with D possibly being TRBD1 (5 bases). Trimming stripped 2 bases from V and 2 bases from J, with 7 bases between. The CDR3 runs to 13 residues. Per germline, CDR1 SGHDT and CDR2 YYEEEE. This CDR3 is CASSFWGNYGYTF. The CDR3 DNA reads TGTGCCAGCAGCTTCTGGGGGAACTATGGCTACACCTTC.

The chain couples TRBV7-8 to TRBJ1-4; no definite D call. The germline CDR1 and CDR2 sequences are SGHVS and FQNEAQ. V dropped 4 bases and J dropped 8 bases, with 14 bases sitting between them. The CDR3 contains 14 residues. In DNA form, the CDR3 reads TGTGCCAGCAGCTCCGGTCCGTTCACGGAAAAACTGTTTTTT. Translating it yields CASSSGPFTEKLFF.

This clonotype turned up a few times. This chain joins TRBV19 and TRBJ2-7; maybe TRBD1 (5 bases). Germline-derived CDR1 and CDR2 are LNHDA and SQIVND (reference sequence). Trimming left V 3 bases short and J 3 bases short, with 15 bases between. The CDR3 has 15 amino acids. CDR3 sequence (DNA): TGTGCCAGTAGTATGGTACAGGCTGGGTACTACGAGCAGTACTTC. This codes for CASSMVQAGYYEQYF.

This clonotype occurred a few times. The rearrangement joins TRBV11-2 to TRBJ2-3, with D hard to call. Trimming cost V 0 bases and J 0 bases, with 10 bases left between them. The CDR3 is 16 residues long. In germline, CDR1 is SGHAT, CDR2 FQNNGV. As DNA, the CDR3 is TGTGCCAGCAGCTTAGATTCTGCCAGAAGCACAGATACGCAGTATTTT. Translation gives CASSLDSARSTDTQYF.

In its sample, this clonotype was seen a few times. This chain links TRBV7-2 with TRBJ1-2; TRBD1 aligns across 8 bases. V dropped 5 bases and J dropped 8; count of bases not matched to a gene: 10. The CDR3 loop spans 14 amino acids. In germline, CDR1 is SGHTA, CDR2 FQGNSA. This CDR3 is CASSHDRGLMGYTF. For the CDR3, the DNA is TGTGCCAGCAGCCACGACAGGGGCTTAATGGGCTACACCTTC.

The chain combines TRBV5-4 with TRBJ1-1; TRBD1 might be the D (5 bases). Trimming pared 1 base from V and 4 bases from J, leaving 17 bases between. CDR1 and CDR2 (germline): SGHNT, YYREEE (reference sequence). This CDR3 spans 16 amino acids. In DNA, the CDR3 is TGTGCCAGCAGCTTGTATTATAGGGGTGGAGTCACTGAAGCTTTCTTT. As protein: CASSLYYRGGVTEAFF.

The J gene is TRBJ1-4, the V gene TRBV20-1, with 7 bases that match TRBD1. This CDR3 spans 14 amino acids. J lost 5 bases, V lost 6 bases, and 9 bases had no gene match. Germline CDR1 reads DFQATT; CDR2 reads SNEGSKA (reference sequence). CDR3 sequence reads: CSARAGQLNEKLFF. For the CDR3, the DNA is TGCAGTGCCCGAGCGGGACAGCTAAATGAAAAACTGTTTTTT.

The CDR3 sequence: CASRQGSTYNEQFF. CDR3 bases: TGTGCCAGCAGGCAGGGATCTACGTACAATGAGCAGTTCTTC. V usage is TRBV27 and J usage is TRBJ2-1; possibly TRBD1 for D (5 bases). Per germline, CDR1 MNHEY and CDR2 SMNVEV (reference sequence). CDR3 length: 14 residues. Deletions cut 6 bases from V and 4 bases from J, with 13 bases between.

J is TRBJ2-7 and V is TRBV20-1, with no clear D. CDR1 DFQATT and CDR2 SNEGSKA come from the germline V gene (reference sequence). The germline V and J ends were trimmed by 3 bases and 6 bases, with 3 bases remaining between them. This CDR3 is 9 amino acids long. In DNA, the CDR3 is TGCAGTGCTAGGTCCGAGCAGTACGTC. Encoded protein: CSARSEQYV.

The chain joins TRBV12-3 or TRBV12-4 to TRBJ2-3; 8 bases line up with TRBD2. This CDR3 has 14 residues. V lost 5 bases and J lost 6; bases outside the gene matches: 7. This CDR3 reads CASSNSGGHDTQYF. CDR3 coding DNA: TGTGCCAGCAGTAACTCGGGGGGGCACGATACGCAGTATTTT.